The 20 T cell receptor beta chains below were found in one sample sequenced in a study of T cell responses to AZD1222 COVID-19 vaccine. The table came from immunoSEQ multiplex PCR; TCRdb's copy has only in-frame clones and leaves some out. The sample includes approximately 300,000 clones, around 92% of them seen just once. This sample comprised peripheral blood, obtained 28 days after the second AZD1222 dose. The source of these receptors is an adult who received the AZD1222 COVID-19 vaccine.

V usage is TRBV27 and J usage is TRBJ1-5; D not certain. The germline V gene has CDR1 MNHEY and CDR2 SMNVEV (reference sequence). The CDR3 spans 15 residues. Deletions cut 6 bases from V and 0 bases from J, with 12 bases between. The CDR3 nucleotides are TGTGCCAGCAGATCTACACCTAATAGCAATCAGCCCCAGCATTTT. This codes for CASRSTPNSNQPQHF.

This chain connects TRBV18 to TRBJ2-1, with TRBD1 as a possible D gene (5 bases). The V end was cut by 5 bases, the J end by 0 bases, with 11 bases between. CDR1 is KGHSH and CDR2 is LQKENI in the germline V gene. There are 15 residues in the CDR3. In DNA form, the CDR3 reads TGTGCCAGCTCATTGGGGCGGAGCTCCTACAATGAGCAGTTCTTC. It yields the protein CASSLGRSSYNEQFF.

Remarks on this clone: One end of the junction fails to match germline, which may point to a read error. The chain recombines TRBV13 with TRBJ2-7; 9 bases line up with TRBD2. This CDR3 has 15 amino acids. The V gene's germline CDR1 is PRHDT and CDR2 FYEKMQ (reference sequence). CDR3 nucleotide sequence: TGTGCCAGCAGCTACTCGATTACTAGCGGGTCGCCATGGGACTTC. Translated, it gives CASSYSITSGSPWDF.

This chain connects TRBV14 to TRBJ1-1; tentatively, D is TRBD1 (5 bases). The germline CDR1 and CDR2 sequences are SGHDN and FVKESK. Trimming took 4 bases from V and 10 from J, leaving 19 bases between them. This CDR3 is 14 amino acids long. The CDR3 here is CASSPWEGIGGAFF. In DNA form, the CDR3 reads TGTGCCAGCAGCCCCTGGGAGGGGATCGGGGGAGCTTTCTTT.

This chain uses TRBV6-5 with TRBJ1-4; unclear D gene. The CDR3 sequence is 14 residues long. V shed 2 bases and J shed 8 bases, with 12 bases lying between them. Germline V gene lookup returns CDR1 MNHEY and CDR2 SVGAGI. CDR3 loop: CASSYGPPDEKLFF. The CDR3 DNA is TGTGCCAGCAGTTACGGTCCCCCCGACGAAAAACTGTTTTTT.

The chain recombines TRBV7-3 with TRBJ1-2; D unclear. The CDR3 covers 14 residues. CDR1 and CDR2 (germline): SGHTA, FQGTGA. V lost 2 bases to trimming and J lost 3 bases, with 10 bases between them. CDR3 sequence: CASSLGPADYGYTF. The CDR3 coding sequence is TGTGCCAGCAGCTTAGGCCCCGCGGACTATGGCTACACCTTC. The full variable domain, rest sourced from reference TRBV7-3 and TRBJ1-2, is GAGVSQTPSNKVTEKGKYVELRCDPISGHTALYWYRQSLGQGPEFLIYFQGTGAADDSGLPNDRFFAVRPEGSVSTLKIQRTERGDSAVYLCASSLGPADYGYTFGSGTRLTVV.

V gene TRBV10-1 combines with J gene TRBJ2-7; tentatively, D is TRBD2 (6 bases). V shed 5 bases and J shed 6 bases, with 14 bases lying between them. CDR1 WNHNN and CDR2 SYGVQD come from the germline V gene (reference sequence). The CDR3 totals 13 residues. The CDR3 DNA reads TGCGCCAGCAGTAGTACTTTGGGGGGCGAGCAGTACTTC. It yields the protein CASSSTLGGEQYF.

The V and J genes are TRBV6-6 and TRBJ2-7; D is undetermined. The germline V gene encodes CDR1 MNHNY and CDR2 SVGAGI (reference sequence). The CDR3 loop spans 16 amino acids. Trimming removed 5 bases at V and 3 bases at J, with 20 bases between. In nucleotides, the CDR3 is TGTGCCAGCAGTCAAAAACCTTCCGGTGGGCACTACGAGCAGTACTTC. Amino acids: CASSQKPSGGHYEQYF.

The V gene is TRBV10-3, the J gene TRBJ1-6, with 7 bases that match TRBD1. The CDR3 spans 14 residues. Germline assignment: CDR1 ENHRY and CDR2 SYGVKD. V trimming: 3 bases; J trimming: 11 bases; junction bases outside the gene matches: 7. CDR3 in amino acids: CAISEQRQGTPLHF. CDR3 sequence (DNA): TGTGCCATCAGTGAACAAAGACAGGGAACACCCCTCCACTTT.

This chain joins TRBV6-5 and TRBJ2-3; D perhaps matches TRBD2 (7 bases). Germline CDR1 is MNHEY and CDR2 is SVGAGI. The length of the CDR3 is 13 residues. The ends were cut back, 10 bases at V and 5 bases at J, with 16 bases in the middle. CDR3 amino acids: CATKGEGLDTQYF. The CDR3 DNA sequence: TGTGCCACCAAGGGGGAGGGCCTAGATACGCAGTATTTT.

The rearrangement links TRBV5-1 to TRBJ2-1; 10 positions match TRBD2. This CDR3 comprises 17 residues. J was trimmed by 7 bases and V by 2 bases; bases with no gene match: 12. The germline V gene encodes CDR1 SGHRS and CDR2 YFSETQ. CDR3 in DNA: TGCGCCAGCAGCTTCGCACCGGCAGCGGGGGGGCAAAATGAGCAGTTCTTC. Translation gives CASSFAPAAGGQNEQFF.

The chain employs TRBV30 and TRBJ2-3; 13 bases match TRBD2. The CDR3 has 13 residues. V lost 5 bases, J lost 4 bases, and 0 bases stayed unmatched. Germline values: CDR1 GTSNPN, CDR2 SVGIG (reference sequence). The CDR3 DNA reads as TGTGCCTGGGGACTAGCGGGAGCAGATACGCAGTATTTT. This encodes CAWGLAGADTQYF.

The rearrangement links TRBV2 to TRBJ1-6; 7 nucleotides line up with TRBD1. Per the germline V gene, CDR1 is SNHLY and CDR2 is FYNNEI. The CDR3 spans 11 residues. V lost 6 bases to trimming and J lost 15 bases; unmatched junction nucleotides: 5. This chain's CDR3 is CASRLTGILHF. In nucleotides, the CDR3 is TGTGCCAGCAGGCTGACAGGGATCCTCCACTTT.

In regard to this clone: This sample also contains other DNA sequences that code for the same CDR3. The chain uses TRBV19 and TRBJ2-5; 7 positions match TRBD2. The CDR3 is made up of 14 amino acids. J lost 1 base, V lost 6 bases, and 5 bases had no gene match. Germline CDR1 reads LNHDA; CDR2 reads SQIVND (reference sequence). CDR3 amino acids: CASRSSGGQETQYF. Here the CDR3 DNA reads TGTGCCAGTAGATCATCGGGGGGCCAAGAGACCCAGTACTTC.

V and J are TRBV28 and TRBJ1-5; D is ambiguous. This CDR3 contains 14 residues. Germline loops: CDR1 MDHEN, CDR2 SYDVKM. Trimming removed 2 bases from V and 7 bases from J, with 12 bases in between. The CDR3 region is CASSLTGFLQPQHF. CDR3 DNA sequence: TGTGCCAGCAGTTTAACGGGGTTTTTACAGCCCCAGCATTTT.

For the CDR3, the DNA is TGTGCCAGCAGTCCAGGACTAGCGGGGGGCCTTTACACCGGGGAGCTGTTTTTT. It codes for CASSPGLAGGLYTGELFF. The chain combines TRBV27 with TRBJ2-2; 14 positions match TRBD2. This CDR3 spans 18 amino acids. J lost 3 bases, V lost 5 bases, and 8 bases had no gene match. Germline lookup yields CDR1 MNHEY and CDR2 SMNVEV (reference sequence).

The V call is TRBV4-1, the J call TRBJ2-1; D unresolved. This CDR3 is 14 amino acids long. The V gene lost 0 bases and the J gene lost 3 bases, with 6 bases spanning the gap. CDR1 MGHRA and CDR2 YSYEKL come from the germline V gene. CDR3 sequence reads: CASSQDWVYNEQFF. DNA for the CDR3: TGCGCCAGCAGCCAAGATTGGGTCTACAATGAGCAGTTCTTC.

This chain links TRBV5-1 with TRBJ1-5; 9 nucleotides align to TRBD1. This CDR3 is built from 17 residues. Looked up from germline, CDR1 is SGHRS and CDR2 is YFSETQ. Germline trimming cut 1 base from V and 7 bases from J; bases unmatched to any gene: 12. CDR3 residues: CASSLKEGTGGGQPQHF. The CDR3 coding sequence is TGCGCCAGCAGCTTGAAAGAGGGTACAGGGGGCGGCCAGCCCCAGCATTTT.

This sequence joins TRBV2 and TRBJ2-3, with 11 bases aligning to TRBD2. The J segment lost 7 bases and the V segment lost 5 bases, leaving 11 bases of the junction unmatched. Germline V gene sequence: CDR1 SNHLY, CDR2 FYNNEI. The CDR3 covers 16 residues. The CDR3 DNA is TGTGCCAGCAGTCCTCACCTGACTAGCGGGGCGAATACGCAGTATTTT. It encodes CASSPHLTSGANTQYF. The whole variable domain, remainder taken from reference TRBV2 and TRBJ2-3, is EPEVTQTPSHQVTQMGQEVILRCVPISNHLYFYWYRQILGQKVEFLVSFYNNEISEKSEIFDDQFSVERPDGSNFTLKIRSTKLEDSAMYFCASSPHLTSGANTQYFGPGTRLTVL.

The V gene is TRBV27, the J gene TRBJ1-2, with 10 bases that match TRBD1. The V segment lost 5 bases and the J segment 7 bases; nucleotides outside the gene matches: 4. Looked up from germline, CDR1 is MNHEY and CDR2 is SMNVEV (reference sequence). The CDR3 is 13 residues long. CDR3 DNA sequence: TGTGCCAGCAGTCGACAGGGGGCGGGTGGCTACACCTTC. Protein product: CASSRQGAGGYTF.